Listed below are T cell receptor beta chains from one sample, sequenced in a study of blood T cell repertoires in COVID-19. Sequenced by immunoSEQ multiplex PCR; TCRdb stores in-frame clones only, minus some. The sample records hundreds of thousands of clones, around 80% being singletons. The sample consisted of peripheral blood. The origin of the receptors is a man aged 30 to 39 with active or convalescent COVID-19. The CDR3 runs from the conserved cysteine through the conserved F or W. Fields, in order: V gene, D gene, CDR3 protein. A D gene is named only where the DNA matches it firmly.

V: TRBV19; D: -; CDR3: CASTPQGNSPLHF
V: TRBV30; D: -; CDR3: CAWRGGTGEAFF
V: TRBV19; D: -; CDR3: CASSIDSANTGELFF
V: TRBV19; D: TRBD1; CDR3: CASEQGRGYGYTF
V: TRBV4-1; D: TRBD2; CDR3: CASSQVASGRATEQFF
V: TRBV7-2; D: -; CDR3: CASSFAGRGPLQETQYF
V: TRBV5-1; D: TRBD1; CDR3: CASSLPGTGATDTQYF
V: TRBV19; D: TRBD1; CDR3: CASNVAGGSGNTIYF
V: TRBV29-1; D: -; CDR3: CSASGQHLVNEQFF
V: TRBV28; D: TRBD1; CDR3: CASKELPGGYGYTF
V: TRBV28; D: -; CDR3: CASTPLGLANYGYTF
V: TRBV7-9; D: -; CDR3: CASSSRAGTINEQYF